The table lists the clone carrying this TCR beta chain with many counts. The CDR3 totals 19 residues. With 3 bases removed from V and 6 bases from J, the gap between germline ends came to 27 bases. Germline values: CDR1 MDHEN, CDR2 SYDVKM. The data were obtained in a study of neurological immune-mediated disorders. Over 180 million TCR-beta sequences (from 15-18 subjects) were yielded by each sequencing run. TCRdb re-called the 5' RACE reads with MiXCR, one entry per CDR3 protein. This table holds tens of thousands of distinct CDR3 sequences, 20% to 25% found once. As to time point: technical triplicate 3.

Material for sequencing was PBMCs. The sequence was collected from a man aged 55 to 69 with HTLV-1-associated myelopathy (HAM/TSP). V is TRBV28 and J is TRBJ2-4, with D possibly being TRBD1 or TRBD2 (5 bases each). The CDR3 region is CASSFIGALLGRGGNIQYF. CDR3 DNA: TGTGCCAGCAGTTTCATCGGGGCCCTACTAGGACGTGGCGGAAACATTCAGTACTTC.